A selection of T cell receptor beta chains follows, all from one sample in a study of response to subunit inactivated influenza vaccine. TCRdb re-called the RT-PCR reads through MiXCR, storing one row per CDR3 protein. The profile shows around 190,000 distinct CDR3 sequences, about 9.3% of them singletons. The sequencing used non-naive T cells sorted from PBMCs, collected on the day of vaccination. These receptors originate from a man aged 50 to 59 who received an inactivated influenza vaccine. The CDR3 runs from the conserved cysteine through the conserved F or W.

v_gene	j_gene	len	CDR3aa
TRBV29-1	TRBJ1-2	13	CSVDRGAGEGYTF
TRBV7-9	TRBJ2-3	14	CAGSLVGSTDTQYF
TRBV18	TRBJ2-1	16	CASSQLRGSAYNEQFF
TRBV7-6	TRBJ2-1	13	CASSLVRDNEQFF
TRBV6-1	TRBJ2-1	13	CASSSQGRNEQFF
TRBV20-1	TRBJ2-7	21	CSAFGRGSPREGPLTSYEQYF
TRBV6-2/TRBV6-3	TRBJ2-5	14	CASIRRQQGETQYF
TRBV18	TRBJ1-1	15	CASSPGTGLDTEAFF
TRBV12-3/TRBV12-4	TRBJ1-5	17	CASSAGTGIHSNQPQHF
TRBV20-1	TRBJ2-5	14	CSALAGGGGETQYF
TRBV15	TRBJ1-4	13	CATSRSGVEKLFF
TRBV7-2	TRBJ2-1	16	CASSLEGGGVLGEQFF
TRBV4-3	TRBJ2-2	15	CASSQDLKGPGELFF
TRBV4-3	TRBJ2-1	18	CASSRGLAGGLREGEQFF
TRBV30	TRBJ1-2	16	CAWSTAGTVKYYGYTF
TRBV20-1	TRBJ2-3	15	CSARGQGLGTDTQYF
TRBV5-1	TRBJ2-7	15	CASSLPRDRGYEQYF
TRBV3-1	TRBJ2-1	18	CASSQEGTSGGDYNEQFF
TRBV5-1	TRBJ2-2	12	CASRDLRGELFF
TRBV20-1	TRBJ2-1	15	CSARDIGQNYNEQFF
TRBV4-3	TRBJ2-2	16	CASSQDWGGRTGELFF
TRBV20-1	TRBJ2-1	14	CSASKGQGDNEQFF